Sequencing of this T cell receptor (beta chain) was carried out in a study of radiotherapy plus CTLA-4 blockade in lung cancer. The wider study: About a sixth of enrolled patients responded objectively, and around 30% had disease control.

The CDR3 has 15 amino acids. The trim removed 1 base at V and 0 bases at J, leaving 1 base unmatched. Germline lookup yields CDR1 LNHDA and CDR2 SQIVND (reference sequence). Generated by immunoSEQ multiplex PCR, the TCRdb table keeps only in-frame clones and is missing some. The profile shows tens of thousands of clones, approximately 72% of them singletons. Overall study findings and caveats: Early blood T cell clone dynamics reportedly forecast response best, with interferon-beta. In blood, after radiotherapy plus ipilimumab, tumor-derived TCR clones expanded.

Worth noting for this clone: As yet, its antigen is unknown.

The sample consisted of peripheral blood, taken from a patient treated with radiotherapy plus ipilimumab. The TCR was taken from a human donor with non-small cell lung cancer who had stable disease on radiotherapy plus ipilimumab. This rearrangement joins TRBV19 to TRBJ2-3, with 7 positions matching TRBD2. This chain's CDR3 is CASSIGGGSTDTQYF. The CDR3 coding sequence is TGTGCCAGTAGTATAGGCGGGGGAAGCACAGATACGCAGTATTTT.